Below, 10 T cell receptor beta chains from the same sample are listed, as sequenced in a study of neurological immune-mediated disorders. TCRdb re-called the 5' RACE reads with MiXCR, one entry per CDR3 protein. The table shows tens of thousands of distinct CDR3 sequences, with around 9.9% occurring only once. The specimen was PBMCs. Receptors originate from a man between 45 and 60 years old in good health.

In its sample, this clonotype was seen many times. The chain joins TRBV15 to TRBJ2-7, with D maybe TRBD1 (6 bases). Between the trimmed V and J ends, which lost 0 bases and 2 bases, there was a span of 11 bases. The CDR3 has 15 residues. Germline CDR1 LNHNV, CDR2 YYDKDF (reference sequence). The CDR3 DNA sequence: TGTGCCACCAGCAGAGATCCCCAGGGGACCTACGAGCAGTACTTC. This translates into CATSRDPQGTYEQYF.

Regarding this clonotype: Just one base apart from a much larger clone, this may be a read error. V gene TRBV28 combines with J gene TRBJ1-3; D possibly corresponds to TRBD1 (5 bases). The CDR3 is 17 amino acids. The germline CDR1 and CDR2 sequences are MDHEN and SYDVKM. V lost 6 bases, J lost 0 bases, and 18 bases lay in between. Here the CDR3 DNA reads TGTGCCAGCAGCTCCCCGGACATGACTCTCTCTGGAAACACCATATATTTT. It specifies CASSSPDMTLSGNTIYF.

About this clonotype: Being one base from a much bigger clone, this may be a read error. The chain employs TRBV27 and TRBJ2-2; 7 nucleotides align to TRBD1. The CDR3 has 16 residues. Germline V gene lookup returns CDR1 MNHEY and CDR2 SMNVEV (reference sequence). Trimming cost V 2 bases and J 4 bases; bases outside gene matches: 7. CDR3 residues: CASSLRTTGSTGELFF. CDR3 nucleotide sequence: TGTGCCAGCAGTTTACGAACGACAGGGTCCACCGGGGAGCTGTTTTTT.

This clonotype was recorded many times. The J gene is TRBJ2-7, the V gene TRBV12-3 or TRBV12-4; 7 bases agree with TRBD1. This CDR3 is 14 amino acids long. The V segment lost 7 bases and the J segment 4 bases; nucleotides outside the gene matches: 10. The CDR3 loop is CASTLTGRSYEQYF. CDR3 coding DNA: TGTGCCAGCACCCTGACAGGGAGAAGTTACGAGCAGTACTTC.

The chain recombines TRBV18 with TRBJ2-5; D is ambiguous. CDR3 length equals 15 residues. The V and J ends lost 0 bases and 5 bases respectively, with 13 bases between them. Germline V gene data show CDR1 as KGHSH and CDR2 as LQKENI. The CDR3: CASSPPFSLGETQYF. CDR3 nucleotide sequence: TGTGCCAGCTCACCACCGTTCAGTTTGGGGGAGACCCAGTACTTC. Complete variable domain (other parts from reference TRBV18 and TRBJ2-5): NAGVMQNPRHLVRRRGQEARLRCSPMKGHSHVYWYRQLPEEGLKFMVYLQKENIIDESGMPKERFSAEFPKEGPSILRIQQVVRGDSAAYFCASSPPFSLGETQYFGPGTRLLVL.

This clonotype was seen ten or more times. The chain couples TRBV5-1 to TRBJ2-3, with D possibly TRBD2 on 5 matching bases. Germline-derived CDR1 and CDR2 are SGHRS and YFSETQ. V lost 0 bases to trimming and J lost 0 bases, with 11 bases between them. CDR3 length: 16 residues. This chain's CDR3 is CASSLASGSSTDTQYF. CDR3 DNA: TGCGCCAGCAGCTTGGCCTCGGGGTCTAGCACAGATACGCAGTATTTT.

This clonotype was observed at least ten times. The chain's CDR3 is CASSFYTTSGQETQYF. In nucleotides, the CDR3 is TGTGCCAGCAGCTTTTACACGACTAGCGGGCAAGAGACCCAGTACTTC. This rearrangement joins TRBV5-6 to TRBJ2-5; 10 bases agree with TRBD2. With 2 bases clipped from V and 2 bases from J, the junction kept 6 bases outside the gene matches. Germline lookup yields CDR1 SGHDT and CDR2 YYEEEE. This CDR3 is built from 16 residues.

This clonotype was observed at least ten times. CDR3 in DNA: TGTGCCAGCAGTCCCCCCGACAGGTGGGACACTGAAGCTTTCTTT. It is translated as CASSPPDRWDTEAFF. The V and J genes are TRBV28 and TRBJ1-1, with a possible D match to TRBD1 (6 bases). CDR1 and CDR2 from the germline V gene are MDHEN and SYDVKM. CDR3 size: 15 residues. V lost 5 bases and J lost 3, with 16 bases in between.

In its sample, this clonotype was seen many times. V is TRBV4-2 and J is TRBJ2-1; 8 bases fit TRBD1. Trimming cost V 0 bases and J 2 bases; bases outside gene matches: 9. Germline V lookup: CDR1 LGHNA, CDR2 YNFKEQ. This CDR3 has 18 residues. The CDR3 nucleotides are TGTGCCAGCAGCCAAGAAAGACCCGGGACAGGAACCTACAATGAGCAGTTCTTC. It codes for CASSQERPGTGTYNEQFF.

The CDR3 sequence: CASSQDRSRVEQFF. CDR3 bases: TGTGCCAGCAGCCAAGATAGATCCAGGGTGGAGCAGTTCTTC. The gene calls are TRBV3-1 and TRBJ2-1; perhaps TRBD1 as D (5 bases). Germline V gives CDR1 LGHDT, CDR2 YNNKEL (reference sequence). Trimming pared 0 bases from V and 10 bases from J, leaving 13 bases between. CDR3 length: 14 residues.